This TCR beta chain was captured in a study of blood T cell repertoires in COVID-19. Study summary: Specimens from acute and convalescent COVID-19 originated in the United States, Italy and Spain. PBMCs, B-cell-depleted T cells, or T cells provided the cDNA or gDNA that made up the material.

Per the study methods: It was from reference gene primer amplification that nucleated cell counts were estimated. Measured with immunoSEQ multiplex PCR; TCRdb has only the in-frame clones, and not every one. V and J calls plus clone size are reproduced from that table; the DNA served to infer D and trimming. This sample yields some 74,000 clones, of which around 88% are seen a single time; approximately 6.7% belongs to the top ten. CDR3 length: 13 residues. V gave up 8 bases and J gave up 6 bases; unmatched junction bases: 4. The V gene's germline CDR1 is GTSNPN and CDR2 SVGIG (reference sequence). The TCR sequence derives from a woman older than 75 with acute or convalescent COVID-19. The sequenced material came from peripheral blood. V gene TRBV30 combines with J gene TRBJ2-1; 13 bases align to TRBD2. The CDR3 nucleotides are TGTGCCGGGGGACTAGCGGGGATCAATGAGCAGTTCTTC. Translation gives CAGGLAGINEQFF.